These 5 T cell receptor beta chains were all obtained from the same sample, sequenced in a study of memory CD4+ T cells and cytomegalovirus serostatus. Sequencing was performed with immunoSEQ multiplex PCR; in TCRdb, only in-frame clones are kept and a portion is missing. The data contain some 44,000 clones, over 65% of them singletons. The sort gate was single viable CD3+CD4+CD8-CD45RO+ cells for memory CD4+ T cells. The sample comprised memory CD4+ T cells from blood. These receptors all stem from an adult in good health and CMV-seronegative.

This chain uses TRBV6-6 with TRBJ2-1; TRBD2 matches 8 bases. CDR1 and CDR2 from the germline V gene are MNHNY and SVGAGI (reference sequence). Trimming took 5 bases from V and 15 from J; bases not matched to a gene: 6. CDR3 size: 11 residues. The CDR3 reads CASSPGTSPFF. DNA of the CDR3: TGTGCCAGCAGTCCCGGGACTAGTCCGTTCTTC.

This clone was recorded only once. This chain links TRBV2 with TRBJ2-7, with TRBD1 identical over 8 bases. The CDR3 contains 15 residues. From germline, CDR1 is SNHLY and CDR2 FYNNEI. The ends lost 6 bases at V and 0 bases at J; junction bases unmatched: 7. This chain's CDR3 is CASRSRDRSSYEQYF. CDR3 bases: TGTGCCAGCAGGAGCCGGGACAGGAGCTCCTACGAGCAGTACTTC.

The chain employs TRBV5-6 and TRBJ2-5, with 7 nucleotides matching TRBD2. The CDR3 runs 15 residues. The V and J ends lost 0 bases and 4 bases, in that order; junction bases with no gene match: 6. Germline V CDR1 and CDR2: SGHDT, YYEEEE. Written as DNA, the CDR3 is TGTGCCAGCAGCTTGGTCAGCCTAGCGGTAGAGACCCAGTACTTC. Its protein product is CASSLVSLAVETQYF.

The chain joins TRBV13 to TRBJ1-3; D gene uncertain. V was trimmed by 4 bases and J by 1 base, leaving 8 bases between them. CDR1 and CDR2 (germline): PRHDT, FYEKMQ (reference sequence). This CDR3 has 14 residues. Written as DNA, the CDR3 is TGTGCCAGCAGCTCACGAAGATCTGGAAACACCATATATTTT. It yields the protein CASSSRRSGNTIYF.

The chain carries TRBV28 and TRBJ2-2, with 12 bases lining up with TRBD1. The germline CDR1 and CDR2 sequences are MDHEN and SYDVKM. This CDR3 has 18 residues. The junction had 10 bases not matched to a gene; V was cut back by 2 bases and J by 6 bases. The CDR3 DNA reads TGTGCCAGCAGTTTAGCTTCGGGGACAGGGGGCGCATCCGGGGAGCTGTTTTTT. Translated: CASSLASGTGGASGELFF.